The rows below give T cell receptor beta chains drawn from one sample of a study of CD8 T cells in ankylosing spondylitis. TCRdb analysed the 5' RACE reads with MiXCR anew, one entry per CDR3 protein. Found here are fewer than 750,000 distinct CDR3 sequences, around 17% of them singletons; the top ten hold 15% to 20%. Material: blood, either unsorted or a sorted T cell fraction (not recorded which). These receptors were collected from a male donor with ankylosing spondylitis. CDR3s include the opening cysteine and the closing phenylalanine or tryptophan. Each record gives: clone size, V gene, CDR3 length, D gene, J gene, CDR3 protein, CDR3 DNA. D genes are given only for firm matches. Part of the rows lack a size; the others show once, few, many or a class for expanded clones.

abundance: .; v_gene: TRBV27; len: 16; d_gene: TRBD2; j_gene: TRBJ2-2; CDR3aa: CASSLSAGDGTGELFF; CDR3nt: TGTGCCAGCAGTTTATCGGCGGGGGACGGCACCGGGGAGCTGTTTTTT
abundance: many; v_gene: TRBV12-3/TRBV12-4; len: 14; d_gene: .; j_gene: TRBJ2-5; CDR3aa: CASSFKLKGETQYF; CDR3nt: TGTGCCAGCAGTTTTAAACTTAAAGGAGAGACCCAGTACTTC
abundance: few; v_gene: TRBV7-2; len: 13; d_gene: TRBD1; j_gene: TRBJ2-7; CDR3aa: CASSLGAGGEQYF; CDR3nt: TGTGCCAGCAGCTTGGGGGCAGGGGGCGAGCAGTACTTC
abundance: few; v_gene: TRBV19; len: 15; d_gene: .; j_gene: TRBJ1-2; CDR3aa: CASSKRGGANYGYTF; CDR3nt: TGTGCCAGTAGTAAACGTGGGGGAGCTAACTATGGCTACACCTTC
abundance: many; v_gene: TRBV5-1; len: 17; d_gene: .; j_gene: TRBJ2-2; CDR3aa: CASSLRSRQSNTGELFF; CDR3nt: TGCGCCAGCAGCTTGCGAAGTAGGCAGAGCAACACCGGGGAGCTGTTTTTT
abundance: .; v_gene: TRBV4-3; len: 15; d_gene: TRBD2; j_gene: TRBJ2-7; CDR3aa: CASSQADSGSREQYF; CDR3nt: TGCGCCAGCAGCCAAGCAGATAGCGGGAGTAGAGAGCAGTACTTC
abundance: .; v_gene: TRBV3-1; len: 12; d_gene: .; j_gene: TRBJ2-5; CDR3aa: CASSRGLETQYF; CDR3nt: TGTGCCAGCAGCCGAGGGCTAGAGACCCAGTACTTC
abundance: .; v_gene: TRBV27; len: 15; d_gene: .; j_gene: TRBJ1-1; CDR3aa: CASSRTYRDGAEAFF; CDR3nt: TGTGCCAGCAGTAGAACCTACAGGGATGGGGCTGAAGCTTTCTTT
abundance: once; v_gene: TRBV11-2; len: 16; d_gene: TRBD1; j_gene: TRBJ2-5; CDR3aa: CASSQKPGTGKETQYF; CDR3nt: TGTGCCAGCAGCCAAAAACCAGGGACAGGGAAAGAGACCCAGTACTTC
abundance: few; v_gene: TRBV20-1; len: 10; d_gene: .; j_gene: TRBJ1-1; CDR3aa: CSVSREWAFF; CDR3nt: TGCAGTGTCTCAAGGGAGTGGGCTTTCTTT
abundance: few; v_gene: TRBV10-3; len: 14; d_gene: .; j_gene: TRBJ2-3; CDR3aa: CAISYSTSTDTQYF; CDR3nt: TGTGCCATCAGTTACAGTACTAGCACAGATACGCAGTATTTT
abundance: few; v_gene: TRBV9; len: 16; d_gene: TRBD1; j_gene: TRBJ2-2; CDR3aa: CASSPVPGQGGGELFF; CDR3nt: TGTGCCAGCAGCCCCGTACCGGGACAGGGTGGCGGGGAGCTGTTTTTT
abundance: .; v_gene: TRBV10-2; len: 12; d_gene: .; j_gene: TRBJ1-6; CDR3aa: CASSESRSPLHF; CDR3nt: TGCGCCAGCAGTGAGTCGAGATCACCCCTCCACTTT
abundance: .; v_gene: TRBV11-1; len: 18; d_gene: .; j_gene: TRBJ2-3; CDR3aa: CASSPPVETDSYTDTQYF; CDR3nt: TGTGCCAGCAGCCCGCCGGTCGAAACGGACTCCTACACAGATACGCAGTATTTT
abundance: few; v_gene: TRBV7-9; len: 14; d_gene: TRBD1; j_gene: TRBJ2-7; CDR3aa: CASSLVQGEREQYF; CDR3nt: TGTGCCAGCAGCTTAGTACAGGGGGAGCGCGAGCAGTACTTC
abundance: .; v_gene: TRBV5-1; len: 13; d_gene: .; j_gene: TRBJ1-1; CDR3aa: CASSWARGAEAFF; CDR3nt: TGCGCCAGCAGCTGGGCCCGAGGGGCTGAAGCTTTCTTT
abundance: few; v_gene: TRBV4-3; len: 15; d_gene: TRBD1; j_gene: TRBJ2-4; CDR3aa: CASSQEGGTGNIQYF; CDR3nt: TGCGCCAGCAGCCAAGAAGGTGGGACAGGAAACATTCAGTACTTC
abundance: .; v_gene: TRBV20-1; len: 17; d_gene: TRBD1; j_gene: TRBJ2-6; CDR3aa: CSAGRDRGNSGANVLTF; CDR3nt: TGCAGTGCTGGCCGGGACAGAGGAAACTCTGGGGCCAACGTCCTGACTTTC
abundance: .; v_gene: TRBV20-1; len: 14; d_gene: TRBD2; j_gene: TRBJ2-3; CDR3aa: CSARKREGMDTQYF; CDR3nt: TGCAGTGCTAGGAAGCGGGAGGGCATGGATACGCAGTATTTT
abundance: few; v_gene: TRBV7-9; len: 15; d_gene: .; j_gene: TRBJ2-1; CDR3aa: CASSLVRGGNNEQFF; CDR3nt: TGTGCCAGCAGCTTAGTGCGGGGTGGAAACAATGAGCAGTTCTTC
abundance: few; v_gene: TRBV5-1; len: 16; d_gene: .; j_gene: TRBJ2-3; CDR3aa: CASSLTAGTTRDTQYF; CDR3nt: TGCGCCAGCAGCCTGACTGCCGGGACGACAAGGGATACGCAGTATTTT
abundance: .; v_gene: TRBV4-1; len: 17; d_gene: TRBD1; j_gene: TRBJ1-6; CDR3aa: CASSQDDGQGSDSPLHF; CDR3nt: TGCGCCAGCAGCCAAGATGACGGACAGGGGTCGGATTCACCCCTCCACTTT
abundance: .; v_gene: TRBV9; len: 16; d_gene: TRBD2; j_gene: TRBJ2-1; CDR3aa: CASSVLWGLAVNEQFF; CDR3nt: TGTGCCAGCAGCGTATTGTGGGGACTAGCGGTCAATGAGCAGTTCTTC
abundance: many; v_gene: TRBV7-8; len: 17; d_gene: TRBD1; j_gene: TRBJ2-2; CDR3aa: CASSPTGTGLNTGELFF; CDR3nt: TGTGCCAGCAGCCCAACCGGGACAGGGCTTAACACCGGGGAGCTGTTTTTT
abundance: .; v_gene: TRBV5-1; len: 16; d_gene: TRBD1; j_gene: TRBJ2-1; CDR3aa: CASSPDTQGPYNEQFF; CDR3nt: TGCGCCAGCAGCCCCGACACACAGGGGCCCTACAATGAGCAGTTCTTC
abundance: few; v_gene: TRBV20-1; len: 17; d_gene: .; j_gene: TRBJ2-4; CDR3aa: CSARDTPAVVGQGIQYF; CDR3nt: TGCAGTGCTAGAGATACTCCGGCAGTAGTGGGTCAGGGCATTCAGTACTTC
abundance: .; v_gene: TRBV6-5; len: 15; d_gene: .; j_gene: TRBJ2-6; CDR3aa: CASSYRSAGANVLTF; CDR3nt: TGTGCCAGCAGTTACCGTAGCGCTGGGGCCAACGTCCTGACTTTC
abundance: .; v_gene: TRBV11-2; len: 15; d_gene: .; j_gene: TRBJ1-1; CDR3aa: CASSLREGFYTEAFF; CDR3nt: TGTGCCAGCAGCTTACGGGAGGGCTTTTACACTGAAGCTTTCTTT
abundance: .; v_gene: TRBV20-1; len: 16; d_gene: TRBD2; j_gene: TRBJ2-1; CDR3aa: CSARGLDAQTYNEQFF; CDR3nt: TGCAGTGCTAGGGGACTAGACGCTCAAACCTACAATGAGCAGTTCTTC
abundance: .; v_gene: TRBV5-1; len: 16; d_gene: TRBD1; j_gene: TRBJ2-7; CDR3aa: CASSPRPGTGVYEQYF; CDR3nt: TGCGCCAGCAGCCCCCGCCCCGGGACAGGGGTGTACGAGCAGTACTTC
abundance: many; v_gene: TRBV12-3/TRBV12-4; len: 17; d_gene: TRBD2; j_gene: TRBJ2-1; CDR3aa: CASSLKLAGVGYNEQFF; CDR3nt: TGTGCCAGCAGTTTAAAACTAGCGGGAGTGGGCTACAATGAGCAGTTCTTC
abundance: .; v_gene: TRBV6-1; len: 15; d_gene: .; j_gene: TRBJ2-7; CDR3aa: CASTESLAFPYEQYF; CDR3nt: TGTGCCAGCACCGAGAGCCTAGCGTTCCCCTACGAGCAGTACTTC
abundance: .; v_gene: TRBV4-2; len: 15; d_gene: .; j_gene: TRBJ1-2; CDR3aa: CASSQEPTASYGYTF; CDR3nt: TGTGCCAGCAGCCAAGAGCCTACGGCTAGCTATGGCTACACCTTC
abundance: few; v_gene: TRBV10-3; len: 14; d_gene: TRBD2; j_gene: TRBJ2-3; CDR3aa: CAITPAGGSDTQYF; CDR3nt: TGTGCCATCACTCCAGCGGGAGGTTCAGATACGCAGTATTTT
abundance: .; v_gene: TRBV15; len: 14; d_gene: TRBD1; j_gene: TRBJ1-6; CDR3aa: CATSSADRGSPLHF; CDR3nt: TGTGCCACCAGCTCCGCGGACAGGGGTTCACCCCTCCACTTT
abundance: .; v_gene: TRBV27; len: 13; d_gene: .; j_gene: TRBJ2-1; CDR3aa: CASSQQPRSEQFF; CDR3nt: TGTGCCAGCAGTCAACAGCCGAGGAGTGAGCAGTTCTTC
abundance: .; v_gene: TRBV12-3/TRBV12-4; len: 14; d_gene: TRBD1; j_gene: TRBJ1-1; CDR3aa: CASGRQGAQAGAFF; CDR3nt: TGTGCCAGCGGTAGACAGGGCGCACAAGCAGGAGCTTTCTTT
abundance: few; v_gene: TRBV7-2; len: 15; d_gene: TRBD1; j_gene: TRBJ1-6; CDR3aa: CASSLEGQLNSPLHF; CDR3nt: TGTGCCAGCAGCTTAGAGGGACAGCTGAATTCACCCCTCCACTTT
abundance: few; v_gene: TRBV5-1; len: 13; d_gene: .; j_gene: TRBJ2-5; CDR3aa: CASSRDRKETQYF; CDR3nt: TGCGCCAGCAGCAGAGACAGGAAAGAGACCCAGTACTTC
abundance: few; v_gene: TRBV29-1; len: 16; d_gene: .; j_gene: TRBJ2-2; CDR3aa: CSVGVLSDDMRGELFF; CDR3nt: TGCAGCGTTGGGGTTCTTAGCGACGACATGAGGGGGGAGCTGTTTTTT
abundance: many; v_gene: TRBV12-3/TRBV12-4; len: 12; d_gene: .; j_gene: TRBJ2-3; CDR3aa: CASSFNTDTQYF; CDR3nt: TGTGCCAGCAGTTTCAACACAGATACGCAGTATTTT
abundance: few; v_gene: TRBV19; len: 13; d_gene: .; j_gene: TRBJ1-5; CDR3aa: CASADRLNQPQHF; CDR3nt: TGTGCCAGTGCAGACAGGCTCAATCAGCCCCAGCATTTT
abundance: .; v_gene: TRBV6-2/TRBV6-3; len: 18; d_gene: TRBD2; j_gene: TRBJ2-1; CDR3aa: CASSYRVAGGSLYNEQFF; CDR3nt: TGTGCCAGCAGTTACAGGGTAGCGGGAGGGTCCCTCTACAATGAGCAGTTCTTC
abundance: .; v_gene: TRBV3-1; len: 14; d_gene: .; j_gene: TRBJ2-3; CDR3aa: CASSQDSGGPTQYF; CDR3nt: TGTGCCAGCAGCCAAGATTCCGGGGGGCCTACGCAGTATTTT
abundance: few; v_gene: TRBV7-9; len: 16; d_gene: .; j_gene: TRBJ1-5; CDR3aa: CASSSKGVGGNQPQHF; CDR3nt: TGTGCCAGCAGCTCCAAAGGCGTTGGCGGCAATCAGCCCCAGCATTTT
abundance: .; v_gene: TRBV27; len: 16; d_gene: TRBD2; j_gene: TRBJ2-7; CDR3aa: CASSLFPSGPSYEQYF; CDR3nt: TGTGCCAGCAGTTTATTTCCTAGCGGACCCTCCTACGAGCAGTACTTC
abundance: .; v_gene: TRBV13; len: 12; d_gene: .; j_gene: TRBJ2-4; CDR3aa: CASSFSQGIQYF; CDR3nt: TGTGCCAGCAGTTTCTCGCAGGGCATTCAGTACTTC
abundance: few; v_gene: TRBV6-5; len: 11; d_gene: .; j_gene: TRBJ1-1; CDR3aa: CASVRNTEAFF; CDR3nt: TGTGCCAGCGTGAGGAACACTGAAGCTTTCTTT
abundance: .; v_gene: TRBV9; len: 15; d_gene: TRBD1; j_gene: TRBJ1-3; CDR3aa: CASNRQGGSGNTIYF; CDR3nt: TGTGCCAGCAATAGACAGGGAGGATCTGGAAACACCATATATTTT
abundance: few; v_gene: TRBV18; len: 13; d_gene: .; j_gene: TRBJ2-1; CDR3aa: CASSPDQYNEQFF; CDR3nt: TGTGCCAGCTCACCAGACCAATACAATGAGCAGTTCTTC
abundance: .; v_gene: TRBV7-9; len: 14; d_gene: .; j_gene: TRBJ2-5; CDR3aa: CASSLVASQETQYF; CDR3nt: TGTGCCAGCAGCTTAGTTGCTAGCCAGGAGACCCAGTACTTC
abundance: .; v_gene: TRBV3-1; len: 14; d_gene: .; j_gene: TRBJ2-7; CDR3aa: CASSLETESYEQYF; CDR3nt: TGTGCCAGCAGCCTAGAGACGGAGTCCTACGAGCAGTACTTC
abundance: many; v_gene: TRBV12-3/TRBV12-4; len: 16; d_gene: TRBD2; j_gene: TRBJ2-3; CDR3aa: CASSPTSGLDTDTQYF; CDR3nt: TGTGCCAGCAGCCCTACTAGCGGTTTAGACACAGATACGCAGTATTTT
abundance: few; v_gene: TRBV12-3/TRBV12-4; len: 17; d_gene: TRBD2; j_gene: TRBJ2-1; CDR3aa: CASSLVLAGVSLYEQFF; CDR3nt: TGTGCCAGCAGTTTGGTTCTAGCGGGAGTCTCCCTCTATGAGCAGTTCTTC
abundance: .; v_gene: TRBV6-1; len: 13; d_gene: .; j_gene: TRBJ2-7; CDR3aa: CASSVLASYEQYF; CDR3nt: TGTGCCAGCAGTGTCCTGGCCTCCTACGAGCAGTACTTC